The 13 T cell receptor beta chains reported below all come from one sample, sequenced in a study of metastatic and nonmetastatic thyroid tumors. TCRdb called clones again from the PCR reads with MiXCR. The sample comprises roughly 12,000 clones, approximately 21% of which are singletons, and about 14% rests with the top ten. All patients reached thyroid surgery having received no treatment beforehand. Sequencing input: adjacent normal tissue. The origin of the receptors is a female donor with papillary thyroid cancer or a benign thyroid nodule (not recorded which). Some clones in this sample may be carry-over from other donors' samples.

This clone was seen repeatedly, ten times or more. The chain combines TRBV24-1 with TRBJ2-5; possible D gene TRBD1, 6 bases. Germline CDR1 reads KGHDR; CDR2 reads SFDVKD. The CDR3 spans 15 residues. Deletions cut 4 bases from V and 5 bases from J, with 16 bases between. CDR3 loop: CATSETSPGEETQYF. In DNA, the CDR3 is TGTGCCACCAGTGAGACGTCCCCAGGGGAGGAGACCCAGTACTTC.

Of note for this clone: The conserved phenylalanine or tryptophan normally closing the CDR3 is absent here, so this likely arose from a read error. The DNA is omitted, as the CDR3 cannot be located on it reliably, and the CDR3 follows TCRdb's listing. V is TRBV6-2 or TRBV6-3 and J is TRBJ1-5; TRBD1 reflects the table's D call only, with no check against the DNA. Germline V gene lookup returns CDR1 MNHEY and CDR2 SVGEGT. The CDR3 is 16 residues long, counting both termini. The CDR3 reads CASRETVDYSNQPRHV.

A few counts support this clone. The CDR3 reads CASSYSLGSEAFF. Here the CDR3 DNA reads TGTGCCAGCAGTTACTCGCTAGGAAGCGAAGCTTTCTTT. The gene calls are TRBV6-5 and TRBJ1-1; D remains ambiguous. The germline V gene has CDR1 MNHEY and CDR2 SVGAGI. The CDR3 has 13 amino acids. V was shortened by 0 bases and J by 8 bases, with 10 bases between the two germline ends.

This clone was recorded many times. V gene TRBV11-2 combines with J gene TRBJ2-1, with a possible D match to TRBD2 (6 bases). The CDR3 extends over 15 amino acids. V lost 4 bases, J lost 2 bases, and 12 bases lay in between. The germline V gene has CDR1 SGHAT and CDR2 FQNNGV. This CDR3 is CASSSGLFTYNEQFF. CDR3 DNA: TGTGCCAGCAGCTCGGGACTCTTTACCTACAATGAGCAGTTCTTC.

This clone was found many times. This may come from a read error, since a much larger clone is one base off. The chain employs TRBV7-9 and TRBJ1-5; D remains unclear. Deletions cut 9 bases from V and 4 bases from J, with 13 bases between. The CDR3 covers 13 residues. Germline CDR1 and CDR2: SEHNR and FQNEAQ (reference sequence). CDR3 amino acids: CARSLNTNQPQHF. CDR3 DNA sequence: TGTGCCAGGAGCCTTAACACGAATCAGCCCCAGCATTTT.

This clone has ten or more counts. The chain combines TRBV20-1 with TRBJ2-7; D may be TRBD1 (5 bases). Germline V gene lookup returns CDR1 DFQATT and CDR2 SNEGSKA (reference sequence). Trimming pared 5 bases from V and 2 bases from J, leaving 19 bases between. The CDR3 covers 15 residues. The CDR3 loop is CSALNQDTPAYEQYF. As DNA, the CDR3 is TGCAGTGCTTTGAACCAGGACACTCCAGCCTACGAGCAGTACTTC.

This clone is medium-sized within its sample. The chain employs TRBV6-1 and TRBJ2-7; 9 nucleotides align to TRBD1. The CDR3 length is 14 residues. V lost 6 bases, J lost 4 bases, and 7 bases stayed unmatched. Germline lookup yields CDR1 MNHNS and CDR2 SASEGT. The CDR3 sequence is CASSRGQGKYEQYF. The CDR3 DNA is TGTGCCAGCAGCCGTGGACAGGGGAAATACGAGCAGTACTTC.

This clone was counted ten times or more. The J gene is TRBJ1-2, the V gene TRBV30, with TRBD1 as a possible D gene (6 bases). Germline assignment: CDR1 GTSNPN and CDR2 SVGIG (reference sequence). The V end was cut by 2 bases, the J end by 8 bases, with 15 bases between. This CDR3 has 13 amino acids. Here the CDR3 reads CAWSLARTEGYTF. For the CDR3, the DNA is TGTGCCTGGAGTCTCGCTAGGACAGAGGGCTACACCTTC.

This clone was counted between two and nine times. This sequence joins TRBV12-3 or TRBV12-4 and TRBJ2-7; D is ambiguous. The CDR3 totals 12 residues. The V end lost 3 bases, the J end lost 5 bases, and 8 bases lay between the germline ends. The CDR3 nucleotides read TGTGCCAGCAGTTTTTCCAGGAACGAGCAGTACTTC. Protein product: CASSFSRNEQYF.

By frequency in the sample, this clone is medium-sized. As DNA, the CDR3 is TGTGCCAGCAGTCCTGATGGACAGATGAATCAGCCCCAGCATTTT. Protein: CASSPDGQMNQPQHF. The V call is TRBV12-3 or TRBV12-4, the J call TRBJ1-5, with D possibly TRBD1 on 6 matching bases. This CDR3 is 15 amino acids long. The germline V and J ends were trimmed by 5 bases and 4 bases, with 15 bases remaining between them.

This clone was counted ten times or more. The chain joins TRBV4-1 to TRBJ2-7; the match to TRBD2 covers 10 bases. CDR1 MGHRA and CDR2 YSYEKL come from the germline V gene. J lost 7 bases, V lost 4 bases, and 13 bases had no gene match. This CDR3 has 16 amino acids. Here the CDR3 reads CASSLNSGLALTEQYF. CDR3 nucleotides: TGCGCCAGCAGCCTAAACTCGGGACTAGCGCTCACTGAGCAGTACTTC.

This clone qualifies as large. The chain has TRBV6-1 and TRBJ2-7; TRBD1 agrees at 10 bases. The germline V gene has CDR1 MNHNS and CDR2 SASEGT. The V segment lost 6 bases and the J segment 3 bases; nucleotides outside the gene matches: 8. This CDR3 is 15 amino acids long. The DNA for the CDR3 is TGTGCCAGCAGAGGAAAGGGACAGGGGAGCTACGAGCAGTACTTC. Its translation is CASRGKGQGSYEQYF.

This clone was counted many times. The V call is TRBV9, the J call TRBJ2-2; D is possibly TRBD1 or TRBD2 (7 bases each). The CDR3 has 17 amino acids. CDR1 and CDR2 (germline): SGDLS, YYNGEE. Trimming stripped 0 bases from V and 3 bases from J, with 15 bases between. CDR3 region: CASSVGVRGGYTGELFF. The DNA for the CDR3 is TGTGCCAGCAGCGTAGGCGTCAGGGGGGGATACACCGGGGAGCTGTTTTTT.